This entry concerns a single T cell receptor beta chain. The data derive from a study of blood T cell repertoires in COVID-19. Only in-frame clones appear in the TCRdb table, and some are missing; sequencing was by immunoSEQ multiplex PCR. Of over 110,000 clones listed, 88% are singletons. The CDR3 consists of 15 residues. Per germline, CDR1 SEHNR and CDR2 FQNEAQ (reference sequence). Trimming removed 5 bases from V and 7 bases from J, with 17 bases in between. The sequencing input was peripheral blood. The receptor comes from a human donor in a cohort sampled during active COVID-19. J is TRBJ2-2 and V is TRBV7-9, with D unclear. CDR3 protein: CASSPDPPDFGELFF. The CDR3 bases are TGTGCCAGCAGCCCCGACCCACCAGACTTCGGGGAGCTGTTTTTT.